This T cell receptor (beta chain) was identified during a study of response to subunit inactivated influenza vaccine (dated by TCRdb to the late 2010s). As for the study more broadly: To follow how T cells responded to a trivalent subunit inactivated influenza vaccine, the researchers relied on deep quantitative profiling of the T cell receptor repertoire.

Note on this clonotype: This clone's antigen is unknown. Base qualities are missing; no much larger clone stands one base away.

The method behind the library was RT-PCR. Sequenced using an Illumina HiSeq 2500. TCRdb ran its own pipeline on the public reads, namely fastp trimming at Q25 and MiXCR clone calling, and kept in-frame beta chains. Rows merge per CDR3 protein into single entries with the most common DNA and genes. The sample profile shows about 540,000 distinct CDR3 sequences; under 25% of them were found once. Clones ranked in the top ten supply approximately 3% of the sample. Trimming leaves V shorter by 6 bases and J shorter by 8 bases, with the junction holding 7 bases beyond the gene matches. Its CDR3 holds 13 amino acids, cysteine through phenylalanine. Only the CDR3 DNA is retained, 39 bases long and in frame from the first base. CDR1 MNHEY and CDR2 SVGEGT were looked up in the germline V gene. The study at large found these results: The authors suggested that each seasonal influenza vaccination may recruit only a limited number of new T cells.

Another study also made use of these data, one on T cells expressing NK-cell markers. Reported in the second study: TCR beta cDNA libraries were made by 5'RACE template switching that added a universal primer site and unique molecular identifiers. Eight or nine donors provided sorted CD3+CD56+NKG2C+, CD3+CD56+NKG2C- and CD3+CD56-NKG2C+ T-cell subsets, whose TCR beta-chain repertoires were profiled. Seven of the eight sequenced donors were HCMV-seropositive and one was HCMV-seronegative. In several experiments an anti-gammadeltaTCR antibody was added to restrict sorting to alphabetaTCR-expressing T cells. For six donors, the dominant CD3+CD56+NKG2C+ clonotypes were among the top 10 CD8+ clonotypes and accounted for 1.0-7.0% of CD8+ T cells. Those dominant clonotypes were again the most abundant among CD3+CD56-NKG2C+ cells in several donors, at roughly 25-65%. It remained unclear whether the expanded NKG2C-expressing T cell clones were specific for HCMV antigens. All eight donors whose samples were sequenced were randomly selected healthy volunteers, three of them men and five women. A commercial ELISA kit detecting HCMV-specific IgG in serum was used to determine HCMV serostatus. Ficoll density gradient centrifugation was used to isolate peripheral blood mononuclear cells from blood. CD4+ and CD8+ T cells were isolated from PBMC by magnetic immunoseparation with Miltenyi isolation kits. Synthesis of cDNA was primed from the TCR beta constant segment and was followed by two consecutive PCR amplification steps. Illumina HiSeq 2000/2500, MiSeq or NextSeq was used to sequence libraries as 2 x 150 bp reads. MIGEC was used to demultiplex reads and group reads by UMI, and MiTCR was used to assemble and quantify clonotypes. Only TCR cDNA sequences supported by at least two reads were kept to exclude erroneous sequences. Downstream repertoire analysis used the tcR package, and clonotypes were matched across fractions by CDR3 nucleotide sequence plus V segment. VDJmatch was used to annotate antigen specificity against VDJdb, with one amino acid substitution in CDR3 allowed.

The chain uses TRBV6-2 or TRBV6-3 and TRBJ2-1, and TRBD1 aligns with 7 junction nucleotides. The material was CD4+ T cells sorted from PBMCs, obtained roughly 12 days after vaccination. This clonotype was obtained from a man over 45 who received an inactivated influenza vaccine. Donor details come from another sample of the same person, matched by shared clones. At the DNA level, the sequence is TGTGCCAGCAGGATACAGGGGCCGGATGAGCAGTTCTTC. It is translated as CASRIQGPDEQFF.